The 30 T cell receptor beta chains below come from one sample, sequenced in a study of radiation and T cells in renal cell carcinoma. Repertoires were generated with immunoSEQ multiplex PCR, while TCRdb's copy carries only in-frame clones and drops some. The top ten clones hold approximately 7% of a sample with roughly 61,000 clones, 70% to 80% of them seen once. Time point of the sample: blood 4 weeks post-SBRT, at nephrectomy. Treatment defined: 15 Gy SBRT to primary tumor, nephrectomy 4 weeks later. The sample here was blood, taken from a patient whose treatment included radiotherapy and nephrectomy. The receptors derive from a man between 60 and 75 years old with renal cell carcinoma.

This chain uses TRBV5-5 with TRBJ2-7, with 9 bases aligning to TRBD1. After removal of 4 bases from V and 2 bases from J, the junction contained 7 bases not matched to a gene. CDR1 and CDR2 from the germline V gene are SGHKS and YYEKEE (reference sequence). The CDR3 consists of 15 residues. The CDR3 here is CASSPTGGTAYEQYV. Written as DNA, the CDR3 is TGTGCCAGCAGCCCTACAGGGGGCACTGCCTACGAGCAGTACGTC.

The V and J genes are TRBV18 and TRBJ1-5; the D is unclear. This CDR3 spans 13 amino acids. CDR1 is KGHSH, CDR2 LQKENI, per germline. Trimming took off 1 base at V and 3 bases at J, with 4 bases between the two ends. The CDR3 is CASSPQLNQPQHF. The CDR3 DNA sequence: TGTGCCAGCTCACCACAGCTCAATCAGCCCCAGCATTTT.

This clone was detected a few times. This chain uses TRBV15 with TRBJ2-1, with 11 positions matching TRBD1. With 4 bases clipped from V and 4 bases from J, the junction kept 3 bases outside the gene matches. Germline V gene data show CDR1 as LNHNV and CDR2 as YYDKDF (reference sequence). The CDR3 length is 15 residues. The CDR3 spells CATSTGTGGYNEQFF. The CDR3 DNA sequence: TGTGCCACCAGCACTGGGACAGGGGGTTACAATGAGCAGTTCTTC.

This chain's CDR3 is CASSLVAGNQPQHF. CDR3 in DNA: TGTGCCAGCAGCTTAGTGGCGGGGAACCAGCCCCAGCATTTT. The chain recombines TRBV7-2 with TRBJ1-5; D gene unclear. V gave up 1 base and J gave up 7 bases, with 11 bases separating them. Germline V gene lookup returns CDR1 SGHTA and CDR2 FQGNSA. The CDR3 is 14 amino acids.

Written as DNA, the CDR3 is TGTGCCAGCAGCGTAGAGCCCCGTGCAGCGGGGGGGGACACCGGGGAGCTGTTTTTT. Translation: CASSVEPRAAGGDTGELFF. V usage is TRBV9 and J usage is TRBJ2-2; the match to TRBD2 covers 10 bases. The CDR3 spans 19 residues. V lost 0 bases and J lost 3; bases outside the gene matches: 11. Germline V gene lookup returns CDR1 SGDLS and CDR2 YYNGEE.

The chain recombines TRBV18 with TRBJ1-2; 10 bases agree with TRBD1. Unmatched junction bases numbered 9, after V lost 6 bases and J lost 8 bases. Germline loops: CDR1 KGHSH, CDR2 LQKENI. CDR3 length: 14 amino acids. The CDR3 spells CASSDGQGEAGYTF. CDR3 DNA sequence: TGTGCCAGCTCCGACGGACAGGGGGAAGCAGGCTACACCTTC.

The gene calls are TRBV18 and TRBJ2-3, with TRBD2 matching over 11 bases. The CDR3 is made up of 17 amino acids. Trimming at V came to 4 bases and at J to 0 bases, leaving 6 bases not matched to a gene. Looked up from germline, CDR1 is KGHSH and CDR2 is LQKENI. This CDR3 is CASSLTRTSGSTDTQYF. CDR3 sequence (DNA): TGTGCCAGCTCACTCACGAGGACTAGCGGGAGCACAGATACGCAGTATTTT.

The chain has TRBV9 and TRBJ2-2; D call uncertain. In germline, CDR1 is SGDLS, CDR2 YYNGEE. V shed 4 bases and J shed 9 bases, with 7 bases lying between them. This CDR3 contains 11 residues. The CDR3 region is CASSNNRELFF. The CDR3 DNA is TGTGCCAGCAGCAACAACCGGGAGCTGTTTTTT.

The gene calls are TRBV4-1 and TRBJ2-1; 12 positions match TRBD2. Germline V gene sequence: CDR1 MGHRA, CDR2 YSYEKL. The CDR3 is 16 amino acids. Trimming removed 3 bases from V and 7 bases from J; junction bases left unmatched: 7. The CDR3 DNA sequence: TGCGCCAGCAGCCAGGAACCGGGACTAGCGGGTAATGAGCAGTTCTTC. Translation: CASSQEPGLAGNEQFF.

The genes are TRBV11-3 and TRBJ2-5, with 8 bases that match TRBD2. There are 18 residues in the CDR3. V shed 2 bases and J 1 base; nucleotides not matched to a gene: 12. The germline CDR1 and CDR2 sequences are SGHNT and YENEEA. The CDR3: CASSLPPRTSGAQETQYF. Written as DNA, the CDR3 is TGTGCCAGCAGCTTACCTCCAAGAACTAGCGGAGCCCAAGAGACCCAGTACTTC.

This sequence joins TRBV29-1 and TRBJ1-1; D may be TRBD1 (5 bases). CDR3 size: 12 residues. V lost 1 base to trimming and J lost 4 bases, with 7 bases between them. Germline V gene sequence: CDR1 SQVTM, CDR2 ANQGSEA. The CDR3: CSVEAGGTEAFF. The DNA for the CDR3 is TGCAGCGTTGAAGCGGGGGGCACTGAAGCTTTCTTT.

The chain couples TRBV9 to TRBJ2-5; possibly TRBD2 for D (6 bases). From germline, CDR1 is SGDLS and CDR2 YYNGEE. V dropped 0 bases and J dropped 4 bases, with 13 bases sitting between them. The CDR3 length is 15 residues. CDR3 nucleotides: TGTGCCAGCAGCGTAGCGGGGGAAAGGTTAGAGACCCAGTACTTC. Residues: CASSVAGERLETQYF. Supplemented by reference TRBV9 and TRBJ2-5, the full variable domain reads DSGVTQTPKHLITATGQRVTLRCSPRSGDLSVYWYQQSLDQGLQFLIQYYNGEERAKGNILERFSAQQFPDLHSELNLSSLELGDSALYFCASSVAGERLETQYFGPGTRLLVL.

This clone was detected only a few times. The gene calls are TRBV7-9 and TRBJ2-3; D uncertain. CDR1 and CDR2 from the germline V gene are SEHNR and FQNEAQ (reference sequence). Trimming pared 5 bases from V and 4 bases from J, leaving 10 bases between. The CDR3 extends over 13 amino acids. The CDR3 nucleotides are TGTGCCAGCAGCGCCACATATTCAGATACGCAGTATTTT. Amino acids: CASSATYSDTQYF.

The chain is built from TRBV11-3 and TRBJ1-1; no clear D gene. CDR3 length equals 14 residues. V was shortened by 5 bases and J by 1 base, with 11 bases between the two germline ends. Germline CDR1 reads SGHNT; CDR2 reads YENEEA. CDR3 coding DNA: TGTGCCAGCAGCCACGGTCGCGGGAACACTGAAGCTTTCTTT. This codes for CASSHGRGNTEAFF.

The sample holds one count of this clone. The gene calls are TRBV11-2 and TRBJ2-7; 7 bases are a match to TRBD1. V was clipped by 5 bases and J by 3 bases; unmatched bases: 10. The CDR3 extends over 15 amino acids. Germline V gene lookup returns CDR1 SGHAT and CDR2 FQNNGV. For the CDR3, the DNA is TGTGCCAGCAGCGAAACCGGGACAGCTCTCTACGAGCAGTACGTC. This sequence encodes CASSETGTALYEQYV.

This clone was detected once. The chain links TRBV7-9 to TRBJ2-2; D gene uncertain. Germline-derived CDR1 and CDR2 are SEHNR and FQNEAQ (reference sequence). The CDR3 is 13 residues long. The V and J ends lost 2 bases and 1 base respectively, with 2 bases between them. DNA for the CDR3: TGTGCCAGCAGCTTACTGAACACCGGGGAGCTGTTTTTT. It translates to CASSLLNTGELFF.

The chain couples TRBV7-9 to TRBJ2-3; 7 nucleotides match TRBD2. Germline CDR1 and CDR2: SEHNR and FQNEAQ (reference sequence). The CDR3 totals 15 residues. Trimming took 2 bases from V and 0 from J; bases not matched to a gene: 2. The CDR3 is CASSLREGSTDTQYF. The CDR3 DNA reads TGTGCCAGCAGCTTAAGGGAGGGGAGCACAGATACGCAGTATTTT.

The V call is TRBV18, the J call TRBJ1-1; no clear D gene. The CDR3 runs 13 residues. Germline CDR1 is KGHSH and CDR2 is LQKENI. V gave up 6 bases and J gave up 3 bases, with 11 bases separating them. CDR3 coding DNA: TGTGCCAGCTCTCGACCGGAGGACACTGAAGCTTTCTTT. It specifies CASSRPEDTEAFF.

The rearrangement joins TRBV5-1 to TRBJ2-3; 10 bases are a match to TRBD2. CDR1 is SGHRS and CDR2 is YFSETQ in the germline V gene. V lost 2 bases and J lost 6; bases outside the gene matches: 9. The CDR3 consists of 16 residues. The CDR3 here is CASSFSLAGGSDTQYF. CDR3 in DNA: TGCGCCAGCAGCTTCTCCTTAGCGGGAGGTTCGGATACGCAGTATTTT.

The rearrangement links TRBV10-2 to TRBJ2-3; maybe TRBD1 (9 bases). The CDR3 sequence is 16 residues long. V lost 0 bases and J lost 10, with 20 bases in between. The V gene's germline CDR1 is WSHSY and CDR2 SAAADI. CDR3 DNA: TGCGCCAGCAGTGAGTCGCGGGGGGACAGGGCACAGGCGCAGTATTTT. It is translated as CASSESRGDRAQAQYF.

The chain uses TRBV2 and TRBJ2-5; D may match TRBD1 or TRBD2 (5 bases each). CDR3 size: 14 residues. CDR1 is SNHLY, CDR2 FYNNEI, per germline. Trimming removed 6 bases from V and 5 bases from J, with 16 bases in between. The CDR3 protein is CASSTGPGSETQYF. The DNA of the CDR3 is TGTGCCAGCAGCACGGGGCCTGGTTCGGAGACCCAGTACTTC.

The chain uses TRBV6-5 and TRBJ2-7; D is possibly TRBD2 (5 bases). CDR1 and CDR2 from the germline V gene are MNHEY and SVGAGI. CDR3 size: 15 residues. Trimming left V 0 bases short and J 2 bases short, with 11 bases between. The CDR3 reads CASSYSGAEPYEQYF. CDR3 DNA sequence: TGTGCCAGCAGTTACTCGGGAGCGGAACCCTACGAGCAGTACTTC.

The chain's CDR3 is CASSRGQGDTGELFF. CDR3 DNA: TGTGCCAGCTCACGGGGACAGGGTGACACCGGGGAGCTGTTTTTT. V usage is TRBV18 and J usage is TRBJ2-2; 9 bases align to TRBD1. The CDR3 is made up of 15 amino acids. From germline, CDR1 is KGHSH and CDR2 LQKENI. Losses at the gene ends were 4 bases for V and 3 bases for J; bases not matched to a gene: 3.

J is TRBJ2-3 and V is TRBV5-1, with TRBD2 matching 9 bases. With V trimmed by 0 bases and J by 3 bases, 2 bases remained unmatched. The CDR3 sequence is 15 residues long. The V gene's germline CDR1 is SGHRS and CDR2 YFSETQ. The CDR3 reads CASSLETSGTDTQYF. The CDR3 region has the DNA TGCGCCAGCAGCTTGGAAACTAGCGGGACAGATACGCAGTATTTT.

This clone has a single count. The chain couples TRBV7-3 to TRBJ2-3; no firm D call. Germline V CDR1 and CDR2: SGHTA, FQGTGA. With 1 base removed from V and 2 bases from J, the gap between germline ends came to 10 bases. The CDR3 length is 15 residues. The CDR3, as DNA: TGTGCCAGCAGCTTAAATCCTACCTACACAGATACGCAGTATTTT. Its translation: CASSLNPTYTDTQYF.

A few counts support this clone. The rearrangement links TRBV18 to TRBJ2-7, with 8 bases identical to TRBD1. Germline lookup yields CDR1 KGHSH and CDR2 LQKENI. The CDR3 runs 13 residues. The V gene end was trimmed by 2 bases and the J gene end by 5 bases; junction bases not matched to a gene: 2. The CDR3 here is CASSPIQGDEQYF. CDR3 in DNA: TGTGCCAGCTCACCAATACAGGGGGACGAGCAGTACTTC.

The rearrangement joins TRBV19 to TRBJ1-2, with D possibly being TRBD1 (5 bases). Germline CDR1 LNHDA, CDR2 SQIVND (reference sequence). The CDR3 contains 15 residues. V gave up 5 bases and J gave up 6 bases, with 19 bases separating them. The CDR3 bases are TGTGCCAGTAGTGCCCGGGACGTCAAAAGGGATGGCTACACCTTC. Translation gives CASSARDVKRDGYTF.

The rearrangement joins TRBV29-1 to TRBJ1-3; no clear D. This CDR3 contains 14 residues. The ends were cut back, 4 bases at V and 2 bases at J, with 12 bases in the middle. The germline V gene encodes CDR1 SQVTM and CDR2 ANQGSEA. The CDR3 loop is CSVANLPPGNTIYF. The CDR3 nucleotides are TGCAGCGTTGCGAACCTACCACCTGGAAACACCATATATTTT. Full variable domain (rest looked up from reference TRBV29-1 and TRBJ1-3): SAVISQKPSRDICQRGTSLTIQCQVDSQVTMMFWYRQQPGQSLTLIATANQGSEATYESGFVIDKFPISRPNLTFSTLTVSNMSPEDSSIYLCSVANLPPGNTIYFGEGSWLTVV.

The gene calls are TRBV27 and TRBJ2-4; 8 bases agree with TRBD2. V shed 7 bases, J shed 7 bases, and the junction held 9 bases outside the gene matches. The CDR3 has 14 residues. Per germline, CDR1 MNHEY and CDR2 SMNVEV (reference sequence). CDR3 sequence reads: CASNPAGGQNIQYF. The CDR3 bases are TGTGCCAGCAATCCGGCGGGGGGTCAGAACATTCAGTACTTC.

The CDR3 is CASGLVIGGRDEKLFF. The CDR3 DNA reads TGTGCTAGTGGTTTGGTAATCGGGGGGAGAGATGAAAAACTGTTTTTT. The chain uses TRBV12-5 and TRBJ1-4; D perhaps matches TRBD1 (5 bases). CDR3 size: 16 residues. Per germline, CDR1 LGHNT and CDR2 FRNRAP. Trimming took 0 bases from V and 6 from J, leaving 14 bases between them.